A selection of T cell receptor beta chains follows, all from one sample in a study of TIL therapy for anti-PD-1-resistant metastatic lung cancer. Measured with immunoSEQ multiplex PCR; TCRdb has only the in-frame clones, and not every one. This sample has 50,000 to 70,000 clones, with around 68% found just once. Specimen: blood, collected at baseline. These receptors were taken from a person between 25 and 79 years old with non-small cell lung cancer. Both conserved end residues are part of each CDR3. A D gene is named only where the DNA matches it firmly. Size is omitted from some rows. Given values are once, few, many or a class for expanded clones.

CDR3nt	CDR3aa	v_gene	j_gene	d_gene	abundance
TGTGCCAGCAGTCGCGGAGGCGGCAGAACTTATGAAGCTTTCTTT	CASSRGGGRTYEAFF	TRBV6-1	TRBJ1-1	NA	few
TGTGCCAGCACTGCGACCGAGTACACTGAAGCTTTCTTT	CASTATEYTEAFF	TRBV2	TRBJ1-1	NA	NA
TGTGCCACCAGCAGTGAGGGGCCCCGAGAGCAGTTCTTC	CATSSEGPREQFF	TRBV15	TRBJ2-1	NA	NA
TGTGCCAGCAGCGATAACAGTAGGGCCGGGGAGCTGTTTTTT	CASSDNSRAGELFF	TRBV6-6	TRBJ2-2	NA	NA
TGCGCCAGCAGCGAGACAGGGAGCTCCTACGAGCAGTACTTC	CASSETGSSYEQYF	TRBV5-1	TRBJ2-7	TRBD1	NA
TGTGCCAGCAGCGCTGGGACAGGGGGGAATGAAAAACTGTTTTTT	CASSAGTGGNEKLFF	TRBV7-9	TRBJ1-4	TRBD1	NA
TGTGCCAGCCTCGGCGCAGGAAGGAACACTGAAGCTTTCTTT	CASLGAGRNTEAFF	TRBV6-5	TRBJ1-1	NA	NA
TGCGCCAGCAGCTTGGAATCAGGGACCGGGGAGCTGTTTTTT	CASSLESGTGELFF	TRBV5-1	TRBJ2-2	NA	NA
TGTGCCATCAGTTTCTCCGGGGGGAACTACAATGAGCAGTTCTTC	CAISFSGGNYNEQFF	TRBV10-3	TRBJ2-1	TRBD2	few
TGCAGCGTTGCCGGGACAGGGACAGATACGCAGTATTTT	CSVAGTGTDTQYF	TRBV29-1	TRBJ2-3	TRBD1	NA
TGCAGTGCTAGTCCCCGGGACGGGGCTTTCTTT	CSASPRDGAFF	TRBV20-1	TRBJ1-1	NA	few
TGTGCCTGGAGTGGCAGGGAGGACTATGGCTACACCTTC	CAWSGREDYGYTF	TRBV30	TRBJ1-2	NA	NA
TGTGCCAGCAGCGTAGGATGGACCGGGGAGCTGTTTTTT	CASSVGWTGELFF	TRBV9	TRBJ2-2	NA	NA
TGCGCCAGCAGCCCACAGGGGCAAGAGACCCAGTACTTC	CASSPQGQETQYF	TRBV5-1	TRBJ2-5	TRBD1	NA
TGTGCCAGCACCCCCTCATGGGCAGCGAACACTGAAGCTTTCTTT	CASTPSWAANTEAFF	TRBV27	TRBJ1-1	NA	few
TGTGCCAGCAGTTTTGTAAGGTCCACTGAAGCTTTCTTT	CASSFVRSTEAFF	TRBV28	TRBJ1-1	NA	NA
TGTGCCAGCCAGAACTACAATGAAAAACTGTTTTTT	CASQNYNEKLFF	TRBV2	TRBJ1-4	NA	NA
TGTGCCAGCAGTGGGAGTAGCGGGAAAGAGACCCAGTACTTC	CASSGSSGKETQYF	TRBV2	TRBJ2-5	TRBD2	NA